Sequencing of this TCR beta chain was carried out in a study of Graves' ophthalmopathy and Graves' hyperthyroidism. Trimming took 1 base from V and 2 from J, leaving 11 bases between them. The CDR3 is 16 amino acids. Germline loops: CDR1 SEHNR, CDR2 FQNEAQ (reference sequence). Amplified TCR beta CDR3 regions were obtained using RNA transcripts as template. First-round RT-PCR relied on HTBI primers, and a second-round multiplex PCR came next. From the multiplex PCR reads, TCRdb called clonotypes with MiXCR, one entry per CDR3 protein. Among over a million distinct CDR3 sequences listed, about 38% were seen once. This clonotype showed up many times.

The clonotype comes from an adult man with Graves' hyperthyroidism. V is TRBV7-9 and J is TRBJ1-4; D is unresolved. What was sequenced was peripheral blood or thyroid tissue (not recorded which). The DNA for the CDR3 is TGTGCCAGCAGCTTAGAACCCGGTGGCACTAATGAAAAACTGTTTTTT. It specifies CASSLEPGGTNEKLFF. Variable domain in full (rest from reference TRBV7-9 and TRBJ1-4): DTGVSQNPRHKITKRGQNVTFRCDPISEHNRLYWYRQTLGQGPEFLTYFQNEAQLEKSRLLSDRFSAERPKGSFSTLEIQRTEQGDSAMYLCASSLEPGGTNEKLFFGSGTQLSVL.